A selection of T cell receptor beta chains follows, all from one sample in a study of STAT5B mutations in CD4+ large granular lymphocyte leukemia. The method was immunoSEQ multiplex PCR; TCRdb's version includes in-frame clones alone and lacks a portion of them. The table records 25,000 to 35,000 clones, 70% to 80% of them present only once. Sequenced sample: CD4+ T cells from blood buffy coats. These receptors were obtained from a human donor in good health. Each CDR3 is given with its conserved first and last residue. The D gene is left open where the match is weak. Size is stated for part of the rows, as once, few or many counts, or as a class when the clone is expanded.

.,TRBJ1-5,.,TRBV7-8,TGTGCCAGCAGCTCTAGACTGTCTAGCAATCAGCCCCAGCATTTT,CASSSRLSSNQPQHF
TRBD1,TRBJ2-7,.,TRBV30,TGTGCCTGGGGGGACAGGGGCTACGAGCAGTACTTC,CAWGDRGYEQYF
.,TRBJ2-6,.,TRBV9,TGTGCCAGCAGCCAGGCCGGGGCGGTCTCTGGGGCCAACGTCCTGACTTTC,CASSQAGAVSGANVLTF
.,TRBJ2-5,.,TRBV5-1,TGCGCCAGCAGCTTGGTTCAGCAAGAGACCCAGTACTTC,CASSLVQQETQYF
.,TRBJ2-7,few,TRBV6-5,TGTGCCAGCAGTTGGGGGCTGGGCGGCGAGCAGTACTTC,CASSWGLGGEQYF
.,TRBJ2-7,few,TRBV2,TGTGCCAGCAGTGAAGAGTCAGGGAGGTACGAGCAGTACTTC,CASSEESGRYEQYF
.,TRBJ1-1,.,TRBV5-1,TGCGCCAGCAGCTTGGACAGGTTCATGAACACTGAAGCTTTCTTT,CASSLDRFMNTEAFF
.,TRBJ2-7,.,TRBV9,TGTGCCAGCAGCACATTACCCTCAGGGCCCCTAAACGAGCAGTACTTC,CASSTLPSGPLNEQYF
.,TRBJ1-6,few,TRBV15,TGTGCCACCAGGCCCGATTATAATTCACCCCTCCACTTT,CATRPDYNSPLHF
TRBD1,TRBJ1-2,.,TRBV18,TGTGCCAGCTCACCTGGACAGGGTAACTATGGCTACACCTTC,CASSPGQGNYGYTF
TRBD2,TRBJ2-2,.,TRBV11-2,TGTGCCAGCAGCTCCCTAGCGGGAGAGCTGTTTTTT,CASSSLAGELFF
.,TRBJ2-1,.,TRBV5-4,TGTGCCAGCAGCTTGGGGAATCCCAGAACCTACAATGAGCAGTTCTTC,CASSLGNPRTYNEQFF
.,TRBJ2-7,.,TRBV30,TGTGCCTGGAGTCGTGACACCTACGAGCAGTACTTC,CAWSRDTYEQYF
TRBD1,TRBJ2-7,.,TRBV10-3,TGTGCCATCAGTGACAGGGGGCCAGACTCCTACGAGCAGTACTTC,CAISDRGPDSYEQYF
.,TRBJ2-3,.,TRBV19,TGTGCCAGTAGTATAGATGGCTCGGATACGCAGTATTTT,CASSIDGSDTQYF
.,TRBJ1-1,.,TRBV5-6,TGTGCCAGCAGCAAACGGGGGAGCACTGAAGCTTTCTTT,CASSKRGSTEAFF
.,TRBJ1-1,few,TRBV7-6,TGTGCCAGCAGCTCGGGACTGGTAGCTGAAGCTTTCTTT,CASSSGLVAEAFF
.,TRBJ2-1,.,TRBV5-1,TGCGCCAGCAGCTTGGACGGACTATCCTACAATGAGCAGTTCTTC,CASSLDGLSYNEQFF
.,TRBJ2-1,.,TRBV7-2,TGTGCCAGCAGCTTAGCCTTCAATGAGCAGTTCTTC,CASSLAFNEQFF
.,TRBJ1-2,few,TRBV6-1,TGTGCCAGCAGTGAAGTGGTGGGGAGTACCGCCGTCAACTATGGCTACACCTTC,CASSEVVGSTAVNYGYTF